This is a list of T cell receptor beta chains from one sample in a study of T cells in localized non-small cell lung cancer. Profiling relied on immunoSEQ multiplex PCR, and the TCRdb table lists in-frame clones only, not all of them. Of 20,000 to 25,000 clones listed, approximately 84% were seen once; the top ten hold 2% to 2.5%. The sample in question was peripheral blood, obtained before any cancer treatment. These receptors all stem from a man aged 35-69 years with stage I lung adenocarcinoma. Both conserved end residues are part of each CDR3. D genes are given only for firm matches. The size field is filled for only some rows; it gives once, few, many or a size class.

D gene | J gene | V gene | clone size | CDR3 DNA | CDR3 protein
. | TRBJ2-3 | TRBV19 | . | TGTGCCAGTAGTATAATGACTCCGACGGGGTTATCCCCGTCAGATACGCAGTATTTT | CASSIMTPTGLSPSDTQYF
. | TRBJ2-7 | TRBV7-2 | . | TGTGCCAGCAGCTCACCCCCGGGTGGGCAGGGAGCTTACGAGCAGTACTTC | CASSSPPGGQGAYEQYF
TRBD1 | TRBJ1-2 | TRBV28 | . | TGTGCCAGCAGCCCCGGGACAGGGGTTTACAGTCAGGGCTACACCTTC | CASSPGTGVYSQGYTF
TRBD2 | TRBJ2-2 | TRBV5-5 | . | TGTGCCAGCAGCCGCGGGGGGGCCGACACCGGGGAGCTGTTTTTT | CASSRGGADTGELFF
TRBD2 | TRBJ2-3 | TRBV28 | few | TGTGCCAGCAGTTCCCCGGGCGGGGGGTGGACAGATACGCAGTATTTT | CASSSPGGGWTDTQYF
TRBD2 | TRBJ2-7 | TRBV27 | . | TGTGCCAGCAGTTTTGGCGGGGGGGTGTACGAGCAGTACTTC | CASSFGGGVYEQYF
. | TRBJ2-3 | TRBV4-3 | once | TGCGCCAGCAGCCACAACTTGCAGGGGTGGGGCACAGATACGCAGTATTTT | CASSHNLQGWGTDTQYF
. | TRBJ1-2 | TRBV7-9 | . | TGTGCCAGCAGTACAACCGGGACGCCGGCGGGCTACACCTTC | CASSTTGTPAGYTF
. | TRBJ1-6 | TRBV9 | . | TGTGCCAGCAGCGTAGGGCAGGGTGGCGCCCATAATTCACCCCTCCACTTT | CASSVGQGGAHNSPLHF
. | TRBJ1-2 | TRBV5-4 | . | TGTGCCAGCAGCTTTCGGGCCGCGTCGGGTGGCTACACCTTC | CASSFRAASGGYTF
. | TRBJ1-2 | TRBV6-6 | . | TGTGCCAGCAGTTACCCGGGGGGTTCTAACTATGGCTACACCTTC | CASSYPGGSNYGYTF
TRBD1 | TRBJ2-7 | TRBV10-1 | . | TGCGCCACAAGTCGGGACAGGGTAGGGGAGCAGTACTTC | CATSRDRVGEQYF
TRBD1 | TRBJ2-7 | TRBV5-1 | . | TGCGCCAGCAGCTCAAGACAGGGGATGGCCTACGAGCAGTACTTC | CASSSRQGMAYEQYF
. | TRBJ2-5 | TRBV5-1 | . | TGCGCCAGCAGCTGGAGCGGATCCCAAGAGACCCAGTACTTC | CASSWSGSQETQYF
. | TRBJ1-4 | TRBV14 | . | TGTGCCAGCAGCCAAGATTGGACGGCCGGAAAACTGTTTTTT | CASSQDWTAGKLFF
TRBD2 | TRBJ2-7 | TRBV5-4 | . | TGTGCCAGCAGCTTGGAGGGGACTAGTATGGAGCAGTACTTC | CASSLEGTSMEQYF
. | TRBJ2-2 | TRBV5-8 | . | TGTGCCAGCAGCTTAGACTGGAACGGGGAGCTGTTTTTT | CASSLDWNGELFF
TRBD2 | TRBJ2-3 | TRBV27 | . | TGTGCCAGCAGAAGACTAGCGGGGGGAGTTACAGATACGCAGTATTTT | CASRRLAGGVTDTQYF
. | TRBJ2-1 | TRBV5-1 | . | TGCGCCAGCAGCTCAAGCGGGCGAAACAATGAGCAGTTCTTC | CASSSSGRNNEQFF
TRBD1 | TRBJ2-7 | TRBV7-6 | . | TGTGCCAGCAGCTTATTGCAGGGGGTCCACGAGCAGTACTTC | CASSLLQGVHEQYF
. | TRBJ2-7 | TRBV28 | . | TGTGCCAGCAGTACTCAGGGGACCGGGACCTACGAGCAGTACTTC | CASSTQGTGTYEQYF
TRBD2 | TRBJ2-5 | TRBV27 | . | TGTGCCAGCAGTCCCCAACGGACTAGCGGGGCCCAAGAGACCCAGTACTTC | CASSPQRTSGAQETQYF
. | TRBJ1-1 | TRBV5-1 | . | TGCGCCAGCAGCCTGTTCGGGACGGTGAACACTGAAGCTTTCTTT | CASSLFGTVNTEAFF
. | TRBJ1-5 | TRBV4-2 | . | TGTGCCAGCAGCCAAGAGTCGGGGAACGGCAATCAGCCCCAGCATTTT | CASSQESGNGNQPQHF
. | TRBJ2-6 | TRBV18 | few | TGTGCCAGCTCACCCCCTGGTGGTCTGGGGACCAACGTCCTGACTTTC | CASSPPGGLGTNVLTF
TRBD2 | TRBJ2-5 | TRBV4-2 | . | TGTGCCAGCAGCCAAGGCCAGGGACTAGGCGCGGAGACCCAGTACTTC | CASSQGQGLGAETQYF
. | TRBJ2-2 | TRBV10-3 | . | TGTGCCATCAGACCCGAGGGCACCCTGCCGTACACCGGGGAGCTGTTTTTT | CAIRPEGTLPYTGELFF
TRBD2 | TRBJ2-7 | TRBV27 | . | TGTGCCAGCAGTCTTATCCCTAGCGGGCATCCGTCCTACGAGCAGTACTTC | CASSLIPSGHPSYEQYF
. | TRBJ1-6 | TRBV5-1 | . | TGCGCCAGCAGCTTGGTTGGGGGGCTGGGTTCACCCCTCCACTTT | CASSLVGGLGSPLHF
. | TRBJ2-1 | TRBV7-2 | . | TGTGCCAGCAGCTTAGTAGGGACTCACAATGAGCAGTTCTTC | CASSLVGTHNEQFF
. | TRBJ2-4 | TRBV7-3 | . | TGTGCCAGCAGCCCCGGACCCGAAAACATTCAGTACTTC | CASSPGPENIQYF
TRBD1 | TRBJ1-1 | TRBV5-4 | . | TGTGCCAGCAGCTGGGGACAGGGGGACACTGAAGCTTTCTTT | CASSWGQGDTEAFF
. | TRBJ1-2 | TRBV18 | . | TGTGCCAGCTCACGTCCATATTCCCCGGGGACCTATGGCTACACCTTC | CASSRPYSPGTYGYTF
. | TRBJ2-7 | TRBV2 | . | TGTGCCAGCACTTACGCAGGGGACGAGCAGTACTTC | CASTYAGDEQYF